These 9 T cell receptor beta chains were all obtained from the same sample, sequenced in a study of OX40 agonist ivuxolimab in advanced cancers. Some clones are missing from TCRdb's copy, which holds only in-frame ones; the method was immunoSEQ multiplex PCR. Of 53,000 or so clones in the sample, around 88% were seen once. The sample was CD4+ or CD8+ T cells sorted from blood, taken in a trial of the OX40 agonist ivuxolimab. The receptors derive from an adult with an advanced solid tumor such as melanoma, head and neck, liver or kidney cancer.

The chain recombines TRBV5-1 with TRBJ2-1; 10 bases line up with TRBD1. This CDR3 is built from 15 residues. J gave up 7 bases and V 0 bases, and 4 bases lay outside the gene matches. CDR1 is SGHRS, CDR2 YFSETQ, per germline. CDR3 DNA: TGCGCCAGCAGCTTGGGAGGGACAGGGGTAAATGAGCAGTTCTTC. Translating it yields CASSLGGTGVNEQFF.

The chain carries TRBV5-6 and TRBJ2-1, with 8 bases aligning to TRBD2. Germline-derived CDR1 and CDR2 are SGHDT and YYEEEE. The CDR3 loop spans 16 amino acids. Germline trimming cut 0 bases from V and 4 bases from J; bases unmatched to any gene: 6. DNA of the CDR3: TGTGCCAGCAGCTTGGTTGGGCTAGCGGGTTACAATGAGCAGTTCTTC. It specifies CASSLVGLAGYNEQFF. Looking up the rest from reference TRBV5-6 and TRBJ2-1 gives the full variable domain: DAGVTQSPTHLIKTRGQQVTLRCSPKSGHDTVSWYQQALGQGPQFIFQYYEEEERQRGNFPDRFSGHQFPNYSSELNVNALLLGDSALYLCASSLVGLAGYNEQFFGPGTRLTVL.

The CDR3 spells CASSKTNTYEQYF. CDR3 in DNA: TGTGCCAGCAGCAAGACTAATACCTACGAGCAGTACTTC. The rearrangement joins TRBV5-4 to TRBJ2-7; tentatively, D is TRBD2 (5 bases). In germline, CDR1 is SGHNT, CDR2 YYREEE (reference sequence). This CDR3 region has 13 residues. V was trimmed by 4 bases and J by 2 bases, leaving 10 bases between them.

The rearrangement uses TRBV19 and TRBJ1-4; 10 positions agree with TRBD1. This CDR3 region has 15 residues. Per germline, CDR1 LNHDA and CDR2 SQIVND (reference sequence). With 9 bases clipped from V and 3 bases from J, the junction kept 7 bases outside the gene matches. The CDR3 DNA follows: TGTGCCAGCCGGGACAGGGGCATAGCTAATGAAAAACTGTTTTTT. Translated: CASRDRGIANEKLFF.

The J gene is TRBJ1-2, the V gene TRBV19; D unresolved. Germline values: CDR1 LNHDA, CDR2 SQIVND (reference sequence). Trimming took off 11 bases at V and 0 bases at J, with 19 bases between the two ends. This CDR3 has 15 residues. The CDR3 protein is CAPTPGPKANYGYTF. The DNA of the CDR3 is TGTGCCCCTACCCCAGGACCAAAAGCTAACTATGGCTACACCTTC.

The chain joins TRBV6-1 to TRBJ2-7, with 13 positions matching TRBD2. J was trimmed by 4 bases and V by 1 base; bases with no gene match: 1. The CDR3 contains 15 residues. The germline gives CDR1 MNHNS, CDR2 SASEGT. CDR3 amino acids: CASSEGTSGSYEQYF. CDR3 sequence (DNA): TGTGCCAGCAGTGAAGGGACTAGCGGGAGTTACGAGCAGTACTTC.

The CDR3 here is CASSRTSGTDTQYF. The DNA for the CDR3 is TGTGCCAGTAGTCGGACTAGCGGGACAGATACGCAGTATTTT. The chain couples TRBV19 to TRBJ2-3; the match to TRBD2 covers 11 bases. The CDR3 extends over 14 amino acids. V gave up 5 bases and J gave up 3 bases; unmatched junction bases: 1. In germline, CDR1 is LNHDA, CDR2 SQIVND (reference sequence).

J is TRBJ2-3 and V is TRBV15; D gene unclear. Trimming shortened V by 5 bases and J by 1 base, and 13 bases separated the two germline ends. Germline CDR1 is LNHNV and CDR2 is YYDKDF (reference sequence). The CDR3 length is 15 residues. The CDR3 region is CATSFMKSRTDTQYF. The CDR3 DNA sequence: TGTGCCACCAGCTTCATGAAATCCCGCACAGATACGCAGTATTTT.

This sequence joins TRBV7-8 and TRBJ2-3; TRBD2 aligns across 8 bases. V was pared by 3 bases and J by 2 bases, with 7 bases of the junction left unmatched. The CDR3 has 16 amino acids. Germline loops: CDR1 SGHVS, CDR2 FQNEAQ. This CDR3 reads CASSFLRGGNTDTQYF. In nucleotides, the CDR3 is TGTGCCAGCAGCTTTCTCCGGGGGGGGAACACAGATACGCAGTATTTT.